The 18 T cell receptor beta chains reported below all come from one sample, sequenced in a study of blood T cell repertoires in COVID-19. Clones were read by immunoSEQ multiplex PCR, and TCRdb kept only the in-frame ones, dropping some. Found here are some 250,000 clones, approximately 90% of them singletons; the top ten hold 1% to 1.5%. The sample was PBMCs or T cells enriched from blood (not recorded which). The receptors come from a human donor in a cohort exposed to, infected with or recovered from COVID-19 (not recorded which). The donor label of this sample is uncertain.

This chain joins TRBV9 and TRBJ1-1; a possible D gene is TRBD1 (6 bases). Trimming shortened V by 0 bases and J by 7 bases, and 16 bases separated the two germline ends. Germline lookup yields CDR1 SGDLS and CDR2 YYNGEE. CDR3 length: 15 amino acids. For the CDR3, the DNA is TGTGCCAGCAGCGTAGTGTTAGGGGGATATAGTGAAGCTTTCTTT. This translates into CASSVVLGGYSEAFF.

V is TRBV5-4 and J is TRBJ2-7; 8 bases line up with TRBD1. Germline CDR1 is SGHNT and CDR2 is YYREEE (reference sequence). V was pared by 2 bases and J by 0 bases, with 4 bases of the junction left unmatched. This CDR3 spans 15 amino acids. The CDR3 loop is CASSFPGGTSYEQYF. Written as DNA, the CDR3 is TGTGCCAGCAGCTTTCCAGGGGGCACCTCCTACGAGCAGTACTTC. The whole variable domain, filled in from reference TRBV5-4 and TRBJ2-7, reads ETGVTQSPTHLIKTRGQQVTLRCSSQSGHNTVSWYQQALGQGPQFIFQYYREEENGRGNFPPRFSGLQFPNYSSELNVNALELDDSALYLCASSFPGGTSYEQYFGPGTRLTVT.

The J gene is TRBJ1-1, the V gene TRBV6-5, with TRBD1 matching 7 bases. Trimming at V came to 7 bases and at J to 11 bases, leaving 10 bases not matched to a gene. Germline CDR1 MNHEY, CDR2 SVGAGI. The CDR3 is 12 residues long. The CDR3 is CASNPQTGVAFF. In DNA, the CDR3 is TGTGCCAGCAACCCACAAACAGGGGTGGCTTTCTTT.

V gene TRBV18 combines with J gene TRBJ2-4; D may be TRBD2 (5 bases). Germline assignment: CDR1 KGHSH and CDR2 LQKENI. Deletions cut 4 bases from V and 0 bases from J, with 13 bases between. CDR3 length: 16 residues. The CDR3 bases are TGTGCCAGCTCACAGGGAAGAGGGCTAGCCAAAAACATTCAGTACTTC. This gives the protein CASSQGRGLAKNIQYF.

For the CDR3, the DNA is TGTGCCAGCAGCTTAGTATCCAATCCGGGGGAGGAGCAGTTCTTC. Amino acid sequence: CASSLVSNPGEEQFF. The chain joins TRBV7-8 to TRBJ2-1; D is perhaps TRBD2 (6 bases). There are 15 residues in the CDR3. V shed 1 base and J shed 10 bases, with 17 bases lying between them. CDR1 SGHVS and CDR2 FQNEAQ come from the germline V gene.

The chain joins TRBV7-2 to TRBJ2-3; D may be TRBD1 (6 bases). Germline CDR1 is SGHTA and CDR2 is FQGNSA. CDR3 length: 12 amino acids. Trimming took 5 bases from V and 7 from J, leaving 10 bases between them. CDR3 residues: CASSPQGNTQYF. CDR3 bases: TGTGCCAGCAGCCCACAGGGTAATACGCAGTATTTT.

The chain employs TRBV5-6 and TRBJ1-6; D is undetermined. This CDR3 comprises 13 residues. Trimming pared 3 bases from V and 14 bases from J, leaving 15 bases between. Germline CDR1 and CDR2: SGHDT and YYEEEE. The CDR3 DNA reads as TGTGCCAGCAGCTATGGGGAGAAGGGTGCCCTCCACTTT. This translates into CASSYGEKGALHF.

This sequence joins TRBV5-1 and TRBJ1-5, with 8 nucleotides matching TRBD1. V lost 0 bases and J lost 5; bases outside the gene matches: 1. The V gene's germline CDR1 is SGHRS and CDR2 YFSETQ. The CDR3 is made up of 14 amino acids. In DNA form, the CDR3 reads TGCGCCAGCAGCTTGGAACAGGGGGATCAGCCCCAGCATTTT. Amino acids: CASSLEQGDQPQHF. The complete variable domain, with remaining parts taken from reference TRBV5-1 and TRBJ1-5, reads KAGVTQTPRYLIKTRGQQVTLSCSPISGHRSVSWYQQTPGQGLQFLFEYFSETQRNKGNFPGRFSGRQFSNSRSEMNVSTLELGDSALYLCASSLEQGDQPQHFGDGTRLSIL.

This sequence joins TRBV15 and TRBJ2-3; D is perhaps TRBD1 (5 bases). Trimming left V 0 bases short and J 2 bases short, with 9 bases between. The germline gives CDR1 LNHNV, CDR2 YYDKDF (reference sequence). This CDR3 is built from 15 residues. The CDR3 DNA follows: TGTGCCACCAGCAGAGAAGGGGCCCTCACAGATACGCAGTATTTT. It codes for CATSREGALTDTQYF. Combining the CDR3 with reference TRBV15 and TRBJ2-3 gives the whole variable domain DAMVIQNPRYQVTQFGKPVTLSCSQTLNHNVMYWYQQKSSQAPKLLFHYYDKDFNNEADTPDNFQSRRPNTSFCFLDIRSPGLGDTAMYLCATSREGALTDTQYFGPGTRLTVL.

The chain combines TRBV12-3 or TRBV12-4 with TRBJ1-2; no reliable D call. Trimming cost V 3 bases and J 13 bases, with 18 bases left between them. The CDR3 covers 13 residues. Here the CDR3 DNA reads TGTGCCAGCAGTTTCACAGTGGGGAGGGTGTGCACCTTC. This translates into CASSFTVGRVCTF.

In this sample, this clone turned up once. The rearrangement joins TRBV19 to TRBJ1-3; possibly TRBD1 for D (6 bases). V lost 8 bases, J lost 0 bases, and 17 bases lay in between. Germline lookup yields CDR1 LNHDA and CDR2 SQIVND (reference sequence). CDR3 length equals 16 residues. Written as DNA, the CDR3 is TGTGCCAGTGGCCGGGACACACCGTTCTCTGGAAACACCATATATTTT. Translating it yields CASGRDTPFSGNTIYF.

CDR3 residues: CASSDEQGGYGYTF. DNA of the CDR3: TGTGCCAGCAGTGATGAACAGGGCGGGTATGGCTACACCTTC. This chain links TRBV2 with TRBJ1-2; D possibly corresponds to TRBD1 (6 bases). The germline gives CDR1 SNHLY, CDR2 FYNNEI. The CDR3 has 14 residues. V lost 3 bases, J lost 5 bases, and 13 bases lay in between.

The chain joins TRBV16 to TRBJ2-3; D unresolved. Per germline, CDR1 KGHSY and CDR2 FQNENV. With 6 bases removed from V and 4 bases from J, the gap between germline ends came to 8 bases. The CDR3 runs 12 residues. In nucleotides, the CDR3 is TGTGCCAGCAGTCTCCAGGCAGATACGCAGTATTTT. Translation gives CASSLQADTQYF.

This chain connects TRBV2 to TRBJ1-5; 7 bases are a match to TRBD1. From germline, CDR1 is SNHLY and CDR2 FYNNEI. This CDR3 has 13 residues. V shed 7 bases, J shed 9 bases, and the junction held 9 bases outside the gene matches. In nucleotides, the CDR3 is TGTGCCAGCATGAGGGACAGCCCCGGGCCCCAGCATTTT. It codes for CASMRDSPGPQHF.

The gene calls are TRBV7-2 and TRBJ2-7; D perhaps matches TRBD1 (6 bases). V was trimmed by 5 bases and J by 3 bases, leaving 17 bases between them. The germline CDR1 and CDR2 sequences are SGHTA and FQGNSA. CDR3 length: 15 residues. The CDR3 bases are TGTGCCAGCAGCCGTCTCAGGGGCCTTGACTACGAGCAGTACTTC. It is translated as CASSRLRGLDYEQYF.

The gene calls are TRBV7-2 and TRBJ1-1; D not certain. This CDR3 is 17 amino acids long. Germline V lookup: CDR1 SGHTA, CDR2 FQGNSA. Trimming removed 2 bases from V and 2 bases from J, with 18 bases in between. The CDR3 spells CASSLRLNSAQNTEAFF. CDR3 sequence (DNA): TGTGCCAGCAGCTTAAGGCTTAACAGTGCGCAAAACACTGAAGCTTTCTTT.

On this clone: The same CDR3 also results from other DNA sequences found in this sample. The chain carries TRBV9 and TRBJ2-1, with D unclear. CDR1 is SGDLS and CDR2 is YYNGEE in the germline V gene. V was trimmed by 0 bases and J by 0 bases, leaving 7 bases between them. There are 15 residues in the CDR3. The CDR3 DNA follows: TGTGCCAGCAGCGTAGTCGGGTCCTCCTACAATGAGCAGTTCTTC. Amino acid sequence: CASSVVGSSYNEQFF.

The chain joins TRBV6-5 to TRBJ2-7; 10 bases are a match to TRBD1. There are 12 residues in the CDR3. Germline values: CDR1 MNHEY, CDR2 SVGAGI. Unmatched junction bases numbered 1, after V lost 8 bases and J lost 3 bases. For the CDR3, the DNA is TGTGCCAGCCGGGACAGGGGCTACGAGCAGTACTTC. Translation gives CASRDRGYEQYF.